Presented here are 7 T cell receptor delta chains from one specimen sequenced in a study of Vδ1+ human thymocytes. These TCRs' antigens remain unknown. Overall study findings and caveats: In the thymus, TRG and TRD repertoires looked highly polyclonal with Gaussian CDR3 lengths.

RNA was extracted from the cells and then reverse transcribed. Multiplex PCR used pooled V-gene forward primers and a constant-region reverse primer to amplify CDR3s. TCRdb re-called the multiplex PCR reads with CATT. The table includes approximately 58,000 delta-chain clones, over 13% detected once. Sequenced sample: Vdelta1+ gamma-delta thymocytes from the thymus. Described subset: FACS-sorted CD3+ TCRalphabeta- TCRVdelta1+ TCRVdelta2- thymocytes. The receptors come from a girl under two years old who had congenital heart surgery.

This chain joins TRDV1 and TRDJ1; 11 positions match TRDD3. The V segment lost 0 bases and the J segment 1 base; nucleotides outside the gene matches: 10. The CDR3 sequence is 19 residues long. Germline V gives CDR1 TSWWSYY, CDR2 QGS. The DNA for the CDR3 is TGTGCTCTTGGGGAACTGGGGTTACTGGGGGATATAGGCACCGATAAACTCATCTTT. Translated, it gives CALGELGLLGDIGTDKLIF.

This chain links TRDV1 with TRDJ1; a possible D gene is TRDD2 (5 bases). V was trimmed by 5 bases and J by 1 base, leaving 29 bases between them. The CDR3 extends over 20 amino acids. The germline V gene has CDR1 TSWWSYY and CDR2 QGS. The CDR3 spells CALGPKVPTTTWTRTDKLIF. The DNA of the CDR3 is TGTGCTCTTGGGCCCAAAGTGCCTACGACGACCTGGACCCGCACCGATAAACTCATCTTT.

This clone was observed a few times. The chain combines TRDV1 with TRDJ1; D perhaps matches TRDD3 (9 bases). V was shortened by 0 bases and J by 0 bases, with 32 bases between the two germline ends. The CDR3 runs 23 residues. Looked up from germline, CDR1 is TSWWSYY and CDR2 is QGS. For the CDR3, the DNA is TGTGCTCTTGGGGAACTAGCACCTTCCTATGGCAGGACTGGGGGACCGTACACCGATAAACTCATCTTT. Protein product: CALGELAPSYGRTGGPYTDKLIF.

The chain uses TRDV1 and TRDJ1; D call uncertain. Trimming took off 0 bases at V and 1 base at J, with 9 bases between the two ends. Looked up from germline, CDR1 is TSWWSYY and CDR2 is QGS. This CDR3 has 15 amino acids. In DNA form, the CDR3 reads TGTGCTCTTGGGGAACTTAAGGACAGCACCGATAAACTCATCTTT. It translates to CALGELKDSTDKLIF.

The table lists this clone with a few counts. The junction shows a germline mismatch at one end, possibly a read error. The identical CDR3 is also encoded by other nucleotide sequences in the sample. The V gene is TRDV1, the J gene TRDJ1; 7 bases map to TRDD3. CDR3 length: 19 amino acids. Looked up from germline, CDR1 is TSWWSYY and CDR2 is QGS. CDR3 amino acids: CALGELVPTFGGITDKLIF. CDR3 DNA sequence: TGTGCTCTTGGTGAACTGGTCCCGACCTTTGGGGGAATCACCGATAAACTCATCTTT.

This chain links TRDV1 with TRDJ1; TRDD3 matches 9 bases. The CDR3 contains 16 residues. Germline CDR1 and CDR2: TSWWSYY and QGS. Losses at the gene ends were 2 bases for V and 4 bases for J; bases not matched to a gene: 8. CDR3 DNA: TGTGCTCTTGGGGAATACTGGGGGAGACCTTTCGATAAACTCATCTTT. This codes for CALGEYWGRPFDKLIF.

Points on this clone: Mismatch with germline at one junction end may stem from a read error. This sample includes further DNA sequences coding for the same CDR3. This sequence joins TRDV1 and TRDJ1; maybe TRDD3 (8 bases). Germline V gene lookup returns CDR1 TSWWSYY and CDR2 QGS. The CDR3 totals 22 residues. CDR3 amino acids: CALMNGDSYRAWGTRRVGKLIF. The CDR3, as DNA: TGCGCTCTTATGAACGGGGATTCCTACCGGGCCTGGGGGACCCGCAGGGTGGGTAAACTCATCTTT.